Given below is one T cell receptor beta chain in context. What it binds is unknown. Trimming took 4 bases from V and 4 from J, leaving 7 bases between them. The CDR3 contains 12 residues. Germline V gene sequence: CDR1 SEHNR, CDR2 FQNEAQ (reference sequence). The assay ran at deep level. The protocol was immunoSEQ multiplex PCR, while the TCRdb copy is restricted to in-frame clones and leaves out a portion. The sample carries around 1.1 million clones, roughly 80% recorded once. These data belong to a study of shared clonotypes between healthy human individuals. Whole-study results and caveats: The expectation was that sequencing depth would affect clonotype sharing among donors. Rarefaction showed that sequencing of sorted subsets was incomplete (despite large depth).

The source material was memory CD4+ T cells from PBMCs. As for subset: CD45RA-negative fraction. The chain combines TRBV7-9 with TRBJ1-2, with a possible D match to TRBD1 (5 bases). The clonotype comes from a man younger than 35 in good health. Some clones in this sample may be carry-over from other donors' samples. In DNA form, the CDR3 reads TGTGCCAGCAGCTCCGGGGCCTATGGCTACACCTTC. This translates into CASSSGAYGYTF.